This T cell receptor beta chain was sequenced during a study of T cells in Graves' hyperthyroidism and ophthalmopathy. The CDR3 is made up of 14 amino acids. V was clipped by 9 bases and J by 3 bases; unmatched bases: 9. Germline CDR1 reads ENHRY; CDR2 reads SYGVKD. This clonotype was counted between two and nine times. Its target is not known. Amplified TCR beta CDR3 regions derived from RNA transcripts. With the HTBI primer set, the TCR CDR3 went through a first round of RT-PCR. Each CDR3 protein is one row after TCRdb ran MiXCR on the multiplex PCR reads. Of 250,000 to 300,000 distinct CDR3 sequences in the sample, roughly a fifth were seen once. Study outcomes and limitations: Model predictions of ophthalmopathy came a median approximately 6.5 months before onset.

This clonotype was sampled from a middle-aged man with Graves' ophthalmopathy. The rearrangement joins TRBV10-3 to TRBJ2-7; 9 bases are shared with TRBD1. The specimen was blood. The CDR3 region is CAIRTGVEGYEQYF. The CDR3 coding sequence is TGTGCCATTCGGACAGGGGTTGAGGGCTACGAGCAGTACTTC.